This T cell receptor beta chain came from a study of Tregs in tolerant kidney transplant recipients. Whole-study results and caveats: Findings come from small patient numbers and require larger validation. Tolerant patients' donor-specific Tregs expanded beyond overall Tregs, suggesting antigen-driven growth. Nucleotide sequences could not be compared across some patients' samples due to primer changes.

CD4+CD25+CD127- Tregs, CD4+CD25- non-Tregs, CD4 and CD8 cells were sorted. Profiled with immunoSEQ multiplex PCR; TCRdb holds only in-frame clones, not every one. The sample yields 50,000 to 80,000 clones, under 98% seen once. About this clone itself: The antigen remains unidentified.

Trimming at V came to 4 bases and at J to 5 bases, leaving 8 bases not matched to a gene. Germline CDR1 is SGHRS and CDR2 is YFSETQ. The CDR3 spans 15 residues. V is TRBV5-1 and J is TRBJ1-5, with 8 nucleotides matching TRBD1. The sample consisted of Tregs from blood, taken before the transplant. This receptor was taken from a human donor who received a combined kidney and bone marrow transplant. CDR3 nucleotides: TGCGCCAGCAGCCCCGGGACAGGCAAGCATCAGCCCCAGCATTTT. It yields the protein CASSPGTGKHQPQHF.